This entry describes one T cell receptor (beta chain). The antigen is undetermined. PCR was performed using 60 Vbeta and 13 Jbeta primers. Profiling relied on immunoSEQ multiplex PCR, and the TCRdb table lists in-frame clones only, not all of them. The table includes 90,000 to 120,000 clones, about 72% detected once. All donors participated as healthy donors of bone marrow. The sample originates from a study of cytomegalovirus exposure and HLA in healthy donors. General study findings and limits: As a later analysis showed, several of the most significant clusters appeared to be linked to common viral pathogens. TCR sequences were mostly rare, though some public TCRs occurred in many donors.

The clonotype comes from a man younger than 35 in good health and CMV-seronegative. The material sequenced was PBMCs.

CDR3 sequence reads: CASSQGGGGTGELFF. CDR3 sequence (DNA): TGTGCCAGCAGCCAAGGAGGGGGTGGAACCGGGGAGCTGTTTTTT. The J gene is TRBJ2-2, the V gene TRBV14; TRBD1 might be the D (6 bases). V lost 1 base, J lost 5 bases, and 11 bases lay in between. The CDR3 totals 15 residues. The germline gives CDR1 SGHDN, CDR2 FVKESK.